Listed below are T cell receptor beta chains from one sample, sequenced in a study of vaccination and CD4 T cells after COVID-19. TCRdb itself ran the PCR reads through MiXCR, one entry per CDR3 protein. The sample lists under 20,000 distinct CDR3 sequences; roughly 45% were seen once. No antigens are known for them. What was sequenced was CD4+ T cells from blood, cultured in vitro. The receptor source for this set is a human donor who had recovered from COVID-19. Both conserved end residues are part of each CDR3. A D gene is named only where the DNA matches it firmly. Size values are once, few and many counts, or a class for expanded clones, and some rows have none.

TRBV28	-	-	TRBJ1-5	CASSGDRRYNQPQHF	TGTGCCAGCAGTGGAGACAGGCGATACAATCAGCCCCAGCATTTT
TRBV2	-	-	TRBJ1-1	CASIPDVNTEAFF	TGTGCCAGCATCCCGGACGTAAACACTGAAGCTTTCTTT
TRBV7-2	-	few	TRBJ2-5	CASSRGGRGETQYF	TGTGCCAGCAGCAGAGGGGGGCGAGGAGAGACCCAGTACTTC
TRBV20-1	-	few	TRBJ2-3	CSASLRGLGTDTQYF	TGCAGTGCTAGTCTCCGGGGACTGGGCACAGATACGCAGTATTTT
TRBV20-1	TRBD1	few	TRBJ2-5	CSAAQGARETQYF	TGCAGTGCTGCACAGGGGGCAAGAGAGACCCAGTACTTC
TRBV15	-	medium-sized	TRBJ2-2	CATSRVLAPLPGELFF	TGTGCCACCAGCAGAGTCCTAGCTCCCCTCCCCGGGGAGCTGTTTTTT
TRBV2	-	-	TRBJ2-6	CASNGAAGANVLTF	TGTGCCAGCAATGGCGCGGCTGGGGCCAACGTCCTGACTTTC
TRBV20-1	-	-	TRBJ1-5	CSASLLLSELSNQPQHF	TGCAGTGCTAGTTTACTTTTATCCGAGCTGAGCAATCAGCCCCAGCATTTT
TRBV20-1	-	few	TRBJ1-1	CSVTTWVSRNTEAFF	TGCAGTGTCACAACCTGGGTCAGTCGAAACACTGAAGCTTTCTTT
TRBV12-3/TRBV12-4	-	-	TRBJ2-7	CASSRDFSYEQYF	TGTGCCAGCAGTCGGGACTTCTCCTACGAGCAGTACTTC
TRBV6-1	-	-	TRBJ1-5	CASTPMGGFQPQHF	TGTGCCAGCACCCCGATGGGGGGCTTTCAGCCCCAGCATTTT
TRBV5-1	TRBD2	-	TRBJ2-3	CASSLAAGGTDTQYF	TGCGCCAGCAGCTTGGCGGCGGGAGGCACAGATACGCAGTATTTT
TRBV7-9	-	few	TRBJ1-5	CASSYGADQPQHF	TGTGCCAGCAGCTACGGGGCGGATCAGCCCCAGCATTTT
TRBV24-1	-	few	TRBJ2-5	CATSGEVGEETQYF	TGTGCCACCAGTGGGGAGGTAGGGGAAGAGACCCAGTACTTC
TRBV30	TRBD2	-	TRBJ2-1	CAWRRLAGGPYEQFF	TGTGCCTGGAGACGACTAGCGGGAGGGCCCTATGAGCAGTTCTTC
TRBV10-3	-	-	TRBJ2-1	CAITPLGRINEQFF	TGTGCCATCACTCCACTAGGCCGAATCAATGAGCAGTTCTTC
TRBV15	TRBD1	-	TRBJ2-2	CATSMRYRGTGELFF	TGTGCCACCAGCATGCGATACAGGGGTACCGGGGAGCTGTTTTTT
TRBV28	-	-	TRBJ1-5	CASFPHPGRQRNQPQHF	TGTGCCAGTTTCCCCCATCCCGGGAGGCAGCGCAATCAGCCCCAGCATTTT
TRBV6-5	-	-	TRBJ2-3	CASSSPDRFTDTQYF	TGTGCCAGCAGTTCACCCGACAGGTTCACAGATACGCAGTATTTT
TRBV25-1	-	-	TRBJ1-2	CASSDRRGVNYGYTF	TGTGCCAGCAGTGATCGCCGGGGAGTAAACTATGGCTACACCTTC
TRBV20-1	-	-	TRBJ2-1	CSPLGVYNEQFF	TGCAGCCCTCTAGGAGTCTACAATGAGCAGTTCTTC
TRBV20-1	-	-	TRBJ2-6	CSAFLGASPNSGANVLTF	TGCAGTGCTTTCCTCGGGGCTAGCCCGAATTCTGGGGCCAACGTCCTGACTTTC
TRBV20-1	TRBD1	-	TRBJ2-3	CSARRQGGSTDTQYF	TGCAGTGCTAGACGACAGGGGGGAAGCACAGATACGCAGTATTTT